Listed below are T cell receptor beta chains from one sample, sequenced in a study of vaccination effects on CD4 cells after COVID-19. Antigens of these TCRs are unknown. Produced via immunoSEQ multiplex PCR; TCRdb's table is partial and in-frame only. This table holds roughly 71,000 clones, about 80% found once. Specimen: CD4+ T cells from PBMCs cultured with HCoV-OC43 spike peptides, collected after COVID-19 vaccination. These receptors originate from a human donor who received a COVID-19 vaccine. Both conserved end residues are part of each CDR3. The order of the fields is CDR3 DNA, CDR3 protein, V gene, J gene, clone size, D gene. A D gene is named only where the DNA matches it firmly. Only some rows state a clone size, as once, few, many or a class for expanded clones.

CDR3nt: TGTGCCTGGAGTGTACCCTGGACAGGAGGGGGTAGGACCGGGGAGCTGTTTTTT; CDR3aa: CAWSVPWTGGGRTGELFF; v_gene: TRBV30; j_gene: TRBJ2-2; abundance: .; d_gene: .
CDR3nt: TGTGCCAGCAGCGTAGGGACTAGCTCCTACAATGAGCAGTTCTTC; CDR3aa: CASSVGTSSYNEQFF; v_gene: TRBV9; j_gene: TRBJ2-1; abundance: .; d_gene: TRBD2
CDR3nt: TGCAGCGTTGGGGCAGCGGGGGGGCGAGAGCAGTTCTTC; CDR3aa: CSVGAAGGREQFF; v_gene: TRBV29-1; j_gene: TRBJ2-1; abundance: .; d_gene: TRBD2
CDR3nt: TGTGCCAGCAGCCCCCAGCCATCTGGAAACACCATATATTTT; CDR3aa: CASSPQPSGNTIYF; v_gene: TRBV6-4; j_gene: TRBJ1-3; abundance: once; d_gene: .
CDR3nt: TGTGCCAGCAGTTATATAGCGGGGAGCACAGATACGCAGTATTTT; CDR3aa: CASSYIAGSTDTQYF; v_gene: TRBV6-5; j_gene: TRBJ2-3; abundance: once; d_gene: TRBD2
CDR3nt: TGTGCCAGCAGCAACCGGGACAGGGGGCGAATCGGGGAGCTGTTTTTT; CDR3aa: CASSNRDRGRIGELFF; v_gene: TRBV7-9; j_gene: TRBJ2-2; abundance: few; d_gene: TRBD1
CDR3nt: TGTGCCAGCAGTTACTCCACGACAGCACCCCTCCACTTT; CDR3aa: CASSYSTTAPLHF; v_gene: TRBV6-5; j_gene: TRBJ1-6; abundance: few; d_gene: .
CDR3nt: TGTGCCAGCAGTAGCCGGACGGGACCATACCAAGAGACCCAGTACTTC; CDR3aa: CASSSRTGPYQETQYF; v_gene: TRBV2; j_gene: TRBJ2-5; abundance: .; d_gene: .
CDR3nt: TGTGCCAGCAGTTTCGGTGGGACAGGGGAGGAAAAACTGTTTTTT; CDR3aa: CASSFGGTGEEKLFF; v_gene: TRBV28; j_gene: TRBJ1-4; abundance: .; d_gene: TRBD1
CDR3nt: TGTGCCAGCAGCGTAGATGGCAGCAGGAGTGAGCAGTTCTTC; CDR3aa: CASSVDGSRSEQFF; v_gene: TRBV9; j_gene: TRBJ2-1; abundance: .; d_gene: .
CDR3nt: TGTGCCAGCTCACTCGGATTTATCGAAAAACTGTTTTTT; CDR3aa: CASSLGFIEKLFF; v_gene: TRBV18; j_gene: TRBJ1-4; abundance: .; d_gene: .
CDR3nt: TGTGCCAGCAGTGAGCCCCGGGGCCAAGAGACCCAGTACTTC; CDR3aa: CASSEPRGQETQYF; v_gene: TRBV2; j_gene: TRBJ2-5; abundance: .; d_gene: .
CDR3nt: TGTGCCAGCAGTTACCTAGCGGGGGGGCCCGGGGAGCTGTTTTTT; CDR3aa: CASSYLAGGPGELFF; v_gene: TRBV6-6; j_gene: TRBJ2-2; abundance: .; d_gene: TRBD2
CDR3nt: TGCGCCAGCAGTGAGTCGAGGTATTGGACAAACGTTGGTAGCAATCAGCCCCAGCATTTT; CDR3aa: CASSESRYWTNVGSNQPQHF; v_gene: TRBV10-2; j_gene: TRBJ1-5; abundance: once; d_gene: .
CDR3nt: TGTGCCAGCAGCTTCGAGAGAGGGGATACGCAGTATTTT; CDR3aa: CASSFERGDTQYF; v_gene: TRBV5-4; j_gene: TRBJ2-3; abundance: .; d_gene: .